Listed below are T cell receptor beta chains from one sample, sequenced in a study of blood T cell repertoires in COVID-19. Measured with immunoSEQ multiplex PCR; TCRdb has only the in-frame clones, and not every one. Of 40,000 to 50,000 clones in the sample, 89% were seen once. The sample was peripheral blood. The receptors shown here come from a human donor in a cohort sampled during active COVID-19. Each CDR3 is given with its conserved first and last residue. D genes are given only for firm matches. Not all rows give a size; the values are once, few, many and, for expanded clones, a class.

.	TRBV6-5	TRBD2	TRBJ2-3	TGTGCCAGCAGCTCCGACGGGACTACCACAGATACGCAGTATTTT	CASSSDGTTTDTQYF
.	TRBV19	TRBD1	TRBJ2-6	TGTGCCAGTAGTATTTATGGGACAGGGGGCTCTGGGGCCAACGTCCTGACTTTC	CASSIYGTGGSGANVLTF
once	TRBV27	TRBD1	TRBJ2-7	TGTGCCAGCAGTGCACAGGGGTCCAACTACGAGCAGTACTTC	CASSAQGSNYEQYF
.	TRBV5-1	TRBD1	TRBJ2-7	TGCGCCAGCAGCTTGGGGACAGGGGGTAAGGGCTACGAGCAGTACTTC	CASSLGTGGKGYEQYF
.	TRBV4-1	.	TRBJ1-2	TGCGCCAGCCAGGGGAGTCGGGATGGCTACACCTTC	CASQGSRDGYTF
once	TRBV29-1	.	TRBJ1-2	TGCAGCGTTTCATTTAACTATGGCTACACCTTC	CSVSFNYGYTF
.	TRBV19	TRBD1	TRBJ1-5	TGTGCCAGTAGCCCCCCAATAGGACAGGTCAATCAGCCCCAGCATTTT	CASSPPIGQVNQPQHF
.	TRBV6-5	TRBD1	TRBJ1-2	TGTGCCAGCAGTCCGACAGGGAACTATGGCTACACCTTC	CASSPTGNYGYTF
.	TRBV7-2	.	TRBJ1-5	TGTGCCAGCAGCAGGGGGATGGGCCAGCCCCAGCATTTT	CASSRGMGQPQHF
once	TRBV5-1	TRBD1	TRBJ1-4	TGCGCCAGCAGCTCTTCGGGACAGACCTTCGCAACTAATGAAAAACTGTTTTTT	CASSSSGQTFATNEKLFF
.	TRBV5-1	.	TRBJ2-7	TGCGCCAGCAGCTCGACAGGAACCCCCTACGAGCAGTACTTC	CASSSTGTPYEQYF
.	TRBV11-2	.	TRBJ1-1	TGTGCCAGCAGCTCCCAGGGGCGGAACACTGAAGCTTTCTTT	CASSSQGRNTEAFF
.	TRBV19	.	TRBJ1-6	TGTGCCAGTAGTATGATGAAAGGGGCAGGATGGTCACCCCTCCACTTT	CASSMMKGAGWSPLHF
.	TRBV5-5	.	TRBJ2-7	TGTGCCAGCAGCTTGGGGGGGCGCGAGCAGTACTTC	CASSLGGREQYF
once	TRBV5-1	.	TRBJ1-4	TGCGCCAGCAGCTTGTACCCGGGACTACCCATTCGTGGGGCACCAACTAATGAAAAACTGTTTTTT	CASSLYPGLPIRGAPTNEKLFF
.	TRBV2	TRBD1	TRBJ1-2	TGTGCCAGCAGTGAACGACAGGGGAACTATGGCTACACCTTC	CASSERQGNYGYTF
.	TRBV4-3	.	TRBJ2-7	TGCGCCAGCAGCCAAGATGCGGGCCATCGGGCCGAGCAGTACTTC	CASSQDAGHRAEQYF
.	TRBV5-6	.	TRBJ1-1	TGTGCCAGCAGCTTGGGGTTCCGGGACTTCGGTGGCACTGAAGCTTTCTTT	CASSLGFRDFGGTEAFF
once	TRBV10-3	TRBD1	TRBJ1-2	TGTGCCATCCGCCCCGGGACAGGGGATGCGGGGGGCTACACCTTC	CAIRPGTGDAGGYTF
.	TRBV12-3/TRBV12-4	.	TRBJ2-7	TGTGCCAGCAGTTTAGCGGAGAACGAGCAGTACTTC	CASSLAENEQYF